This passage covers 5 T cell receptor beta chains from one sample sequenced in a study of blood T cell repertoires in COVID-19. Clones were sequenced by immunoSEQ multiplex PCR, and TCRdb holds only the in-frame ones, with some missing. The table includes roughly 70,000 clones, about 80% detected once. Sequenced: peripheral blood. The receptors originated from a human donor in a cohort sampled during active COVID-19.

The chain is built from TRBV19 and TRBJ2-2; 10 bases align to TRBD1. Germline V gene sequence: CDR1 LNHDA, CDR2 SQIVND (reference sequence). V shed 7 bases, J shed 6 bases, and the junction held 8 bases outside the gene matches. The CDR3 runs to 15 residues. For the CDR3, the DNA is TGTGCCAGTATCCCGGGACAGGGGTTCGCCGGGGAGCTGTTTTTT. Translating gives CASIPGQGFAGELFF.

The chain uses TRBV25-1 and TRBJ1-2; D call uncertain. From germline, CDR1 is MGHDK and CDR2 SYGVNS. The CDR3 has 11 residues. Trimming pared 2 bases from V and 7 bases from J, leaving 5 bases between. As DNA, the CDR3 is TGTGCCAGCAGTGAAGCTACTGGCTACACCTTC. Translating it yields CASSEATGYTF.

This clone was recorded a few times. The DNA of the CDR3 is TGTGCCAGCAGCCACTACGGGAGCTCCTATAATTCACCCCTCCACTTT. It translates to CASSHYGSSYNSPLHF. J is TRBJ1-6 and V is TRBV3-1 (or the pseudogene TRBV3-2); D ambiguous. V was trimmed by 3 bases and J by 0 bases, leaving 9 bases between them. CDR1 is LGHDT, CDR2 YNNKEL, per germline (reference sequence). CDR3 length equals 16 residues.

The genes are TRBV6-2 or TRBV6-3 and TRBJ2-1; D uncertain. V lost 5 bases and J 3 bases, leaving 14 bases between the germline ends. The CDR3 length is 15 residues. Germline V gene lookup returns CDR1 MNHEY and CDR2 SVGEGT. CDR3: CASSRPGSYYNEQFF. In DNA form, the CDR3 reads TGTGCCAGCAGTCGCCCCGGGTCCTACTACAATGAGCAGTTCTTC.

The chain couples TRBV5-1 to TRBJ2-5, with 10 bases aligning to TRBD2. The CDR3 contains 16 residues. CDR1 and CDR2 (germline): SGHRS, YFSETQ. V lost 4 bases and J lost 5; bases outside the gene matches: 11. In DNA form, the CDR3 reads TGCGCCAGCAGCCCTGGGTCAGCGGGAGGGTTGGAGACCCAGTACTTC. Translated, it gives CASSPGSAGGLETQYF.